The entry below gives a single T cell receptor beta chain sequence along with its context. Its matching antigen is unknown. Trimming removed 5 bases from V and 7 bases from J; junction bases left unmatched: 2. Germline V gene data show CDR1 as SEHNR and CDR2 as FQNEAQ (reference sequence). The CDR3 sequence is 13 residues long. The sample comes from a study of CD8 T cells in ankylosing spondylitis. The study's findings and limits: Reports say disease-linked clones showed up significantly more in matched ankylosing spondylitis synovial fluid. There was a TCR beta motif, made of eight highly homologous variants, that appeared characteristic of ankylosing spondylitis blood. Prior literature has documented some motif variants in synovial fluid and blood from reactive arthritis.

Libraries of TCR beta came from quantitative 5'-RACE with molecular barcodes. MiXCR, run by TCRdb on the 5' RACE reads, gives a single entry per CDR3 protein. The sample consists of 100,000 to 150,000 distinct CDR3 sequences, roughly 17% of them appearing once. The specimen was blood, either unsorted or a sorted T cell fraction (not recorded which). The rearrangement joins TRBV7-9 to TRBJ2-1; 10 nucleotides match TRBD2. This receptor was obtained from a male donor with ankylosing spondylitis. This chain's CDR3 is CASSQTSGNEQFF. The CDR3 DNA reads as TGTGCCAGCAGCCAGACTAGCGGGAATGAGCAGTTCTTC.